Sequencing of this T cell receptor (beta chain) was carried out in a study of post-analysis software for immune sequencing data. Across the whole study: The patients showed relapsing-remitting, secondary progressive and progressive-relapsing multiple sclerosis courses.

From germline, CDR1 is SGHRS and CDR2 YFSETQ. The CDR3 has 13 residues. Prepared TCR beta cDNA libraries contained unique molecular identifiers. TCRdb itself ran the PCR reads through MiXCR, one entry per CDR3 protein. Of some 690,000 distinct CDR3 sequences in the sample, 25% to 30% were seen once. Study-wide results and limits: Relative to controls, patients had five TRBV segments at higher frequency, with TRBV5-6, TRBV5-1 and TRBV20-1 among these. Those samples that were prepared in the same batch co-clustered strongly by F measure.

This clonotype was seen once. Antigen specificity is unknown. A junction end diverges from the germline sequence, so it may reflect a read error. This receptor was obtained from a girl aged 5 to 17 with multiple sclerosis. This chain uses TRBV5-1 with TRBJ2-3; D is undetermined. The sequenced sample was blood. The CDR3 here is CVSSRTVTDTQYF. The CDR3 DNA follows: TGCGTCAGCAGTCGTACAGTCACAGATACGCAGTATTTT.